This T cell receptor (beta chain) was profiled in a study of blood T cell repertoires in COVID-19. The overall study: COVID-19 samples from acute and convalescent phases originated in the United States, Italy and Spain. In each case, the material was cDNA or gDNA derived from T cells, B-cell-depleted T cells, or PBMCs.

A Seattle source enrolled patients during active infection and followed them longitudinally. How the authors handled the data: Amplifying reference gene primers gave estimates of nucleated cell counts. The method was immunoSEQ multiplex PCR; TCRdb's version includes in-frame clones alone and lacks a portion of them. D and trimming were read from the DNA, whereas the V and J calls and clone size are those reported in that table. The sample has some 180,000 clones, roughly 81% seen once. V lost 7 bases and J lost 1, with 10 bases in between. From germline, CDR1 is ENHRY and CDR2 SYGVKD. The length of the CDR3 is 13 residues.

This clonotype originated in a woman of 80 years or more with COVID-19, enrolled during active disease. The specimen sequenced was peripheral blood. This rearrangement joins TRBV10-3 to TRBJ1-1; TRBD1 is a possible D gene (6 bases). The CDR3 region is CAITDSTNTEAFF. The CDR3 DNA sequence: TGTGCCATCACGGACAGCACGAACACTGAAGCTTTCTTT.